Presented here are 6 T cell receptor beta chains from one specimen sequenced in a study of post-analysis software for immune sequencing data. Study outcomes and limitations: A handful of TRBV segments were significantly more frequent in patients than in controls. TRBV5-6, TRBV5-1 and TRBV20-1 were among these segments.

Unique molecular identifiers tagged the TCR beta cDNA libraries. MiXCR was run by TCRdb on the PCR reads, yielding one entry per CDR3 protein. The sample records 500,000 to 600,000 distinct CDR3 sequences, roughly 46% being singletons. What these receptors recognize is not known. What was sequenced was blood. The receptors were sampled from a girl under 18 with multiple sclerosis.

A remark on this clonotype: The junction differs from germline at one of its ends, possibly a read error. The chain carries TRBV7-7 and TRBJ2-7; 7 nucleotides line up with TRBD2. The J call is in doubt because the DNA end fits TRBJ2-5 better. The CDR3 length is 20 residues. Germline loops: CDR1 SSHAT, CDR2 FNYEAQ (reference sequence). The DNA of the CDR3 is TGTGCTAGCAGCTCCCTACCCCGAGGACTGGCGGGAGTATCTGGAGAGACCCAGTACTTC. This encodes CASSSLPRGLAGVSGETQYF.

This clonotype was recorded a few times. Germline is not matched at one junction end, which may reflect a read error. This chain uses TRBV5-1 with TRBJ1-5; the D is unclear. The CDR3 consists of 15 residues. CDR1 is SGHRS, CDR2 YFSETQ, per germline. The DNA for the CDR3 is TGCGCCAGCAGCTTGGGAACCCGAAGAGATCAGCCCCGGCATTTT. Its translation: CASSLGTRRDQPRHF. The variable domain in full, with the rest retrieved from reference TRBV5-1 and TRBJ1-5, is KAGVTQTPRYLIKTRGQQVTLSCSPISGHRSVSWYQQTPGQGLQFLFEYFSETQRNKGNFPGRFSGRQFSNSRSEMNVSTLELGDSALYLCASSLGTRRDQPRHFGDGTRLSIL.

This clonotype has only a few counts. The gene calls are TRBV5-1 and TRBJ2-1, with D maybe TRBD2 (5 bases). The germline CDR1 and CDR2 sequences are SGHRS and YFSETQ. V dropped 2 bases and J dropped 10 bases, with 16 bases sitting between them. The length of the CDR3 is 14 residues. The CDR3 DNA follows: TGCGCCAGCAGCTTTCTGACTTCTTCGGGGGAGCAGTTCTTC. Translation gives CASSFLTSSGEQFF.

A few counts support this clonotype. The CDR3 DNA follows: TGCGCCAGCAGCCAAGCCCCCCAGGGGACTAAGTCCTATGGCTACACCTTC. The encoded protein is CASSQAPQGTKSYGYTF. V gene TRBV4-1 combines with J gene TRBJ1-2; D possibly corresponds to TRBD1 (6 bases). This CDR3 comprises 17 residues. Germline V gene data show CDR1 as MGHRA and CDR2 as YSYEKL. Trimming shortened V by 1 base and J by 4 bases, and 19 bases separated the two germline ends.

V and J are TRBV29-1 and TRBJ1-2, with D tentatively TRBD1 (5 bases). This CDR3 spans 11 amino acids. Looked up from germline, CDR1 is SQVTM and CDR2 is ANQGSEA. Trimming left V 5 bases short and J 4 bases short, with 8 bases between. The DNA for the CDR3 is TGCAGCGTTCCAGGGTTCTATGGCTACACCTTC. It is translated as CSVPGFYGYTF.

This clonotype was seen a few times. The V and J genes are TRBV7-8 and TRBJ2-7; D not resolved. The CDR3 covers 12 residues. Between the trimmed V and J ends, which lost 2 bases and 4 bases, there was a span of 6 bases. In germline, CDR1 is SGHVS, CDR2 FQNEAQ. The CDR3 reads CASSLTDYEQYF. Here the CDR3 DNA reads TGTGCCAGCAGCTTAACAGATTACGAGCAGTACTTC.